The 26 T cell receptor beta chains below were found in one sample sequenced in a study of cytotoxic CD8 clonotypes in ibrutinib-treated CLL. Sequenced by immunoSEQ multiplex PCR; TCRdb stores in-frame clones only, minus some. The repertoire holds fewer than 400,000 clones, with over 55% as singletons. The source was PBMCs, collected after 36 months of ibrutinib treatment. These TCRs come from a human donor with chronic lymphocytic leukemia.

The genes are TRBV18 and TRBJ2-5; unclear D gene. The V gene's germline CDR1 is KGHSH and CDR2 LQKENI. The CDR3 has 12 residues. The V end was cut by 4 bases, the J end by 5 bases, with 8 bases between. The CDR3 is CASSLLMETQYF. In DNA form, the CDR3 reads TGTGCCAGCTCACTTTTAATGGAGACCCAGTACTTC.

The chain links TRBV29-1 to TRBJ2-3; D may be TRBD1 (5 bases). V lost 7 bases, J lost 1 base, and 15 bases lay in between. CDR1 SQVTM and CDR2 ANQGSEA come from the germline V gene. The CDR3 has 14 amino acids. The CDR3 DNA reads as TGCAGCGAAAAAAGGGGCGGACGCACAGATACGCAGTATTTT. Its protein is CSEKRGGRTDTQYF.

This clone was detected only a few times. The chain is built from TRBV14 and TRBJ1-3; unclear D gene. The CDR3 has 16 amino acids. Trimming removed 0 bases at V and 0 bases at J, with 9 bases between. The germline gives CDR1 SGHDN, CDR2 FVKESK. CDR3 loop: CASSQDPVLSGNTIYF. The CDR3 DNA follows: TGTGCCAGCAGCCAAGATCCAGTCCTCTCTGGAAACACCATATATTTT.

This clone was found a few times. The chain employs TRBV6-5 and TRBJ2-3, with a tentative D call TRBD2 (5 bases). CDR1 and CDR2 from the germline V gene are MNHEY and SVGAGI. Trimming took 0 bases from V and 6 from J, leaving 7 bases between them. CDR3 size: 13 residues. The chain's CDR3 is CASSYSAADTQYF. The CDR3 nucleotides read TGTGCCAGCAGTTACTCAGCGGCCGATACGCAGTATTTT.

The chain uses TRBV7-2 and TRBJ2-3; D remains ambiguous. CDR3 length: 12 amino acids. With 2 bases removed from V and 4 bases from J, the gap between germline ends came to 4 bases. CDR1 and CDR2 (germline): SGHTA, FQGNSA. The CDR3 DNA reads TGTGCCAGCAGCTTACCGGCAGATACGCAGTATTTT. This encodes CASSLPADTQYF.

J is TRBJ2-3 and V is TRBV7-2, with D perhaps TRBD1 (5 bases). In germline, CDR1 is SGHTA, CDR2 FQGNSA. The CDR3 sequence is 17 residues long. Trimming cost V 4 bases and J 6 bases, with 23 bases left between them. CDR3 in amino acids: CASSSLGPITSRDTQYF. CDR3 DNA: TGTGCCAGCAGCTCGTTGGGGCCCATCACATCCCGCGATACGCAGTATTTT.

The J gene is TRBJ2-7, the V gene TRBV28, with TRBD1 matching 7 bases. The CDR3 has 14 amino acids. V gave up 7 bases and J gave up 8 bases; unmatched junction bases: 14. Germline CDR1 reads MDHEN; CDR2 reads SYDVKM. The DNA of the CDR3 is TGTGCCAGCACCAGAGACAGGGCGACCCCCAAGCAGTACTTC. Its protein product is CASTRDRATPKQYF.

This clone has a handful of counts. The CDR3 reads CASSVQPGPHYEQYF. In DNA form, the CDR3 reads TGCGCCAGCAGCGTTCAACCGGGACCGCACTACGAGCAGTACTTC. The chain combines TRBV4-1 with TRBJ2-7; D possibly matches TRBD1 or TRBD2 (5 bases each). V lost 5 bases, J lost 3 bases, and 17 bases lay in between. Germline lookup yields CDR1 MGHRA and CDR2 YSYEKL. The CDR3 length is 15 residues.

The chain employs TRBV5-4 and TRBJ2-1, with 9 bases identical to TRBD1. The CDR3 covers 16 residues. J gave up 7 bases and V 3 bases, and 11 bases lay outside the gene matches. CDR1 SGHNT and CDR2 YYREEE come from the germline V gene (reference sequence). In DNA, the CDR3 is TGTGCCAGCAGCTCCCCCGGGACAGGGATTGTGAATGAGCAGTTCTTC. This translates into CASSSPGTGIVNEQFF.

V usage is TRBV28 and J usage is TRBJ1-4; possibly TRBD1 for D (5 bases). Trimming left V 3 bases short and J 6 bases short, with 17 bases between. Germline V gives CDR1 MDHEN, CDR2 SYDVKM. The CDR3 runs to 16 residues. The CDR3 sequence is CASSFPPTEGDEKLFF. The CDR3 DNA is TGTGCCAGCAGTTTCCCGCCGACAGAAGGGGATGAAAAACTGTTTTTT.

The chain combines TRBV19 with TRBJ2-1; D is ambiguous. Per germline, CDR1 LNHDA and CDR2 SQIVND (reference sequence). V was clipped by 6 bases and J by 1 base, with 4 bases between them. The CDR3 is 12 amino acids. CDR3 sequence reads: CASRESYNEQFF. For the CDR3, the DNA is TGTGCCAGTAGGGAATCCTACAATGAGCAGTTCTTC.

V is TRBV7-8 and J is TRBJ1-5; D is uncertain. With 5 bases removed from V and 0 bases from J, the gap between germline ends came to 11 bases. The length of the CDR3 is 15 residues. Per the germline V gene, CDR1 is SGHVS and CDR2 is FQNEAQ. Written as DNA, the CDR3 is TGTGCCAGCAGCCTATCGGATTATAGCAATCAGCCCCAGCATTTT. It yields the protein CASSLSDYSNQPQHF.

This clone appeared a few times. The rearrangement uses TRBV6-6 and TRBJ1-2, with D possibly TRBD1 on 6 matching bases. The CDR3 covers 14 residues. Trimming took off 6 bases at V and 2 bases at J, with 13 bases between the two ends. The germline V gene has CDR1 MNHNY and CDR2 SVGAGI (reference sequence). CDR3 protein: CASSPGHGNYGYTF. CDR3 coding DNA: TGTGCCAGCAGCCCGGGACACGGAAACTATGGCTACACCTTC.

This rearrangement joins TRBV29-1 to TRBJ2-1; D is undetermined. Trimming took off 4 bases at V and 2 bases at J, with 6 bases between the two ends. Germline lookup yields CDR1 SQVTM and CDR2 ANQGSEA. The CDR3 loop spans 12 amino acids. The CDR3 here is CSVGVPYNEQFF. The CDR3 region has the DNA TGCAGCGTTGGAGTACCCTACAATGAGCAGTTCTTC.

The rearrangement joins TRBV28 to TRBJ2-7; possible D gene TRBD2, 6 bases. Germline lookup yields CDR1 MDHEN and CDR2 SYDVKM. The CDR3 extends over 16 amino acids. V was clipped by 2 bases and J by 2 bases, with 16 bases between them. The CDR3 bases are TGTGCCAGCAGTTTAAGTGTAGCGGCTTCTCCCTACGAGCAGTACTTC. Translating gives CASSLSVAASPYEQYF.

The chain has TRBV5-4 and TRBJ2-7; 9 positions agree with TRBD2. CDR1 is SGHNT, CDR2 YYREEE, per germline (reference sequence). The junction had 5 bases not matched to a gene; V was cut back by 4 bases and J by 3 bases. The CDR3 is made up of 14 amino acids. CDR3 amino acids: CASSVAGANYEQYF. CDR3 sequence (DNA): TGTGCCAGCAGCGTAGCGGGAGCAAACTACGAGCAGTACTTC.

As for this clone: Other DNA sequences from this sample encode an identical CDR3 as well. This chain uses TRBV5-1 with TRBJ2-7; D gene uncertain. This CDR3 has 14 residues. Germline CDR1 SGHRS, CDR2 YFSETQ. The V and J ends lost 0 bases and 2 bases respectively, with 9 bases between them. The DNA for the CDR3 is TGCGCCAGCAGCTTGGTGGGCGGCGCCTACGAGCAGTACTTC. Amino acid sequence: CASSLVGGAYEQYF. The full variable domain, with the rest looked up from reference TRBV5-1 and TRBJ2-7, is KAGVTQTPRYLIKTRGQQVTLSCSPISGHRSVSWYQQTPGQGLQFLFEYFSETQRNKGNFPGRFSGRQFSNSRSEMNVSTLELGDSALYLCASSLVGGAYEQYFGPGTRLTVT.

The chain uses TRBV14 and TRBJ2-7; TRBD2 is a possible D gene (6 bases). V lost 4 bases and J lost 2, with 9 bases in between. CDR1 is SGHDN and CDR2 is FVKESK in the germline V gene. The CDR3 spans 13 residues. CDR3 coding DNA: TGTGCCAGCAGCCTTGGAGGGACCTACGAGCAGTACTTC. Translating it yields CASSLGGTYEQYF.

This clone came up a few times. This chain links TRBV5-1 with TRBJ2-5; TRBD1 might be the D (5 bases). The CDR3 is 14 amino acids. Trimming stripped 0 bases from V and 5 bases from J, with 11 bases between. Germline V gene sequence: CDR1 SGHRS, CDR2 YFSETQ. The CDR3 sequence is CASSLVGHWETQYF. The DNA of the CDR3 is TGCGCCAGCAGCTTGGTTGGACACTGGGAGACCCAGTACTTC.

The gene calls are TRBV29-1 and TRBJ2-5; D gene uncertain. Trimming removed 6 bases from V and 1 base from J, with 6 bases in between. Per germline, CDR1 SQVTM and CDR2 ANQGSEA. The CDR3 is made up of 11 amino acids. The CDR3 sequence is CSVRPQETQYF. The CDR3 DNA is TGCAGCGTCCGCCCCCAAGAGACCCAGTACTTC. The variable domain in full, with the rest retrieved from reference TRBV29-1 and TRBJ2-5, is SAVISQKPSRDICQRGTSLTIQCQVDSQVTMMFWYRQQPGQSLTLIATANQGSEATYESGFVIDKFPISRPNLTFSTLTVSNMSPEDSSIYLCSVRPQETQYFGPGTRLLVL.

V and J are TRBV5-1 and TRBJ2-3, with D hard to call. V was cut by 4 bases and J by 4 bases, with 10 bases left in between. The CDR3 runs 13 residues. From germline, CDR1 is SGHRS and CDR2 YFSETQ. Here the CDR3 reads CASSLHFSDTQYF. The CDR3 nucleotides are TGCGCCAGCAGCCTCCATTTTTCAGATACGCAGTATTTT. Full variable domain (outside the CDR3, taken from reference TRBV5-1 and TRBJ2-3): KAGVTQTPRYLIKTRGQQVTLSCSPISGHRSVSWYQQTPGQGLQFLFEYFSETQRNKGNFPGRFSGRQFSNSRSEMNVSTLELGDSALYLCASSLHFSDTQYFGPGTRLTVL.

The gene calls are TRBV9 and TRBJ2-1, with a weak D call TRBD2 (6 bases). In germline, CDR1 is SGDLS, CDR2 YYNGEE. The V and J ends lost 0 bases and 4 bases respectively, with 14 bases between them. The CDR3 has 16 amino acids. CDR3 DNA: TGTGCCAGCAGCGTAGCTGCCGGGAGTGGATACAATGAGCAGTTCTTC. This translates into CASSVAAGSGYNEQFF.

This chain connects TRBV29-1 to TRBJ1-1; maybe TRBD1 (6 bases). CDR1 and CDR2 (germline): SQVTM, ANQGSEA. The CDR3 has 11 residues. V lost 5 bases to trimming and J lost 4 bases, with 8 bases between them. CDR3 region: CSVPTGTEAFF. The CDR3 nucleotides are TGCAGCGTTCCGACAGGCACTGAAGCTTTCTTT. Full variable domain (rest looked up from reference TRBV29-1 and TRBJ1-1): SAVISQKPSRDICQRGTSLTIQCQVDSQVTMMFWYRQQPGQSLTLIATANQGSEATYESGFVIDKFPISRPNLTFSTLTVSNMSPEDSSIYLCSVPTGTEAFFGQGTRLTVV.

As to this clone: The junction differs from germline at one of its ends, possibly a read error. This rearrangement joins TRBV28 to TRBJ2-7; 7 bases agree with TRBD1. CDR3 length: 13 residues. Per germline, CDR1 MDHEN and CDR2 SYDVKM. The CDR3 DNA follows: TGTGCCAGCACCCCGGCACCCCCGACAGGGCCCCTCTTC. Amino acids: CASTPAPPTGPLF.

The rearrangement joins TRBV13 to TRBJ2-3, with D possibly matching TRBD1 (5 bases). The germline V gene encodes CDR1 PRHDT and CDR2 FYEKMQ (reference sequence). With 1 base removed from V and 2 bases from J, the gap between germline ends came to 13 bases. The CDR3 extends over 16 amino acids. Here the CDR3 DNA reads TGTGCCAGCAGCTTAGCGGTCAGGGTGGTCACAGATACGCAGTATTTT. The encoded protein is CASSLAVRVVTDTQYF.

This clone was counted only a few times. The rearrangement joins TRBV6-5 to TRBJ1-6; tentatively, D is TRBD1 (6 bases). Germline CDR1 is MNHEY and CDR2 is SVGAGI. This CDR3 comprises 15 residues. Trimming took off 0 bases at V and 8 bases at J, with 11 bases between the two ends. Here the CDR3 DNA reads TGTGCCAGCAGTTACTCGAAGGGGGTTTATTCACCCCTCCACTTT. It encodes CASSYSKGVYSPLHF.